The 24 T cell receptor beta chains below all came from one sample that was sequenced in a study of T cell responses to AZD1222 COVID-19 vaccine. Produced via immunoSEQ multiplex PCR; TCRdb's table is partial and in-frame only. The data contain 80,000 or so clones, around nine tenths of them seen just once; the ten biggest clones take up 4.5%. This specimen consisted of peripheral blood, obtained on day 0 of MenACWY control vaccination. The receptors come from an adult in good health.

The V call is TRBV7-9, the J call TRBJ1-5; D is unresolved. CDR3 size: 14 residues. Germline lookup yields CDR1 SEHNR and CDR2 FQNEAQ (reference sequence). Between the trimmed V and J ends, which lost 3 bases and 3 bases, there was a span of 9 bases. The CDR3: CASSFPGYNQPQHF. CDR3 DNA sequence: TGTGCCAGCAGCTTCCCCGGCTACAATCAGCCCCAGCATTTT.

The chain recombines TRBV9 with TRBJ2-1; a possible D gene is TRBD1 (5 bases). Germline values: CDR1 SGDLS, CDR2 YYNGEE. The V end was cut by 4 bases, the J end by 4 bases, with 15 bases between. The CDR3 loop spans 15 amino acids. The CDR3: CASSPNLGPYNEQFF. The CDR3 region has the DNA TGTGCCAGCAGCCCCAACTTGGGGCCTTACAATGAGCAGTTCTTC. The complete variable domain, with remaining parts taken from reference TRBV9 and TRBJ2-1, reads DSGVTQTPKHLITATGQRVTLRCSPRSGDLSVYWYQQSLDQGLQFLIQYYNGEERAKGNILERFSAQQFPDLHSELNLSSLELGDSALYFCASSPNLGPYNEQFFGPGTRLTVL.

This rearrangement joins TRBV29-1 to TRBJ1-4; the D is unclear. V dropped 4 bases and J dropped 7 bases, with 13 bases sitting between them. Looked up from germline, CDR1 is SQVTM and CDR2 is ANQGSEA. The CDR3 consists of 13 residues. CDR3 loop: CSVVPGAVEKLFF. DNA of the CDR3: TGCAGCGTTGTGCCGGGCGCGGTTGAAAAACTGTTTTTT.

The chain carries TRBV28 and TRBJ1-5; the D gene is possibly TRBD1 (6 bases). The V gene lost 5 bases and the J gene lost 7 bases, with 21 bases spanning the gap. Germline CDR1 is MDHEN and CDR2 is SYDVKM. CDR3 size: 16 residues. This chain's CDR3 is CASSPPGGGGRQPQHF. CDR3 nucleotides: TGTGCCAGCAGTCCACCGGGAGGGGGAGGTCGACAGCCCCAGCATTTT.

The chain carries TRBV6-5 and TRBJ1-1; maybe TRBD1 (5 bases). CDR1 MNHEY and CDR2 SVGAGI come from the germline V gene. Trimming left V 11 bases short and J 3 bases short, with 16 bases between. The length of the CDR3 is 13 residues. As DNA, the CDR3 is TGTGCCTTAGGGGAGGAAATCGACACTGAAGCTTTCTTT. This codes for CALGEEIDTEAFF.

The V and J genes are TRBV19 and TRBJ2-7, with 13 bases lining up with TRBD2. In germline, CDR1 is LNHDA, CDR2 SQIVND (reference sequence). The CDR3 consists of 15 residues. V shed 5 bases and J 7 bases; nucleotides not matched to a gene: 8. The CDR3, as DNA: TGTGCCAGTAGTGCAACTAGCGGGAGGGCCGTTGAGCAGTACTTC. Protein sequence: CASSATSGRAVEQYF.

This clone showed up just once. V and J are TRBV4-1 and TRBJ2-7; D not certain. CDR3 length: 12 residues. V dropped 4 bases and J dropped 7 bases, with 11 bases sitting between them. Germline lookup yields CDR1 MGHRA and CDR2 YSYEKL. The CDR3 DNA follows: TGCGCCAGCAGCCTCCCCATGGGTGAGCAGTACTTC. Encoded protein: CASSLPMGEQYF.

The chain couples TRBV29-1 to TRBJ1-1, with D unresolved. The length of the CDR3 is 13 residues. Germline V gene lookup returns CDR1 SQVTM and CDR2 ANQGSEA. The ends were cut back, 4 bases at V and 0 bases at J, with 9 bases in the middle. The CDR3 DNA follows: TGCAGCGTTGGGAAGATTATGAACACTGAAGCTTTCTTT. This encodes CSVGKIMNTEAFF. Variable domain in full (rest from reference TRBV29-1 and TRBJ1-1): SAVISQKPSRDICQRGTSLTIQCQVDSQVTMMFWYRQQPGQSLTLIATANQGSEATYESGFVIDKFPISRPNLTFSTLTVSNMSPEDSSIYLCSVGKIMNTEAFFGQGTRLTVV.

Here the CDR3 reads CASSPQGSYGYTF. The CDR3 DNA reads as TGTGCCAGCAGCCCCCAGGGTTCCTATGGCTACACCTTC. V usage is TRBV12-3 or TRBV12-4 and J usage is TRBJ1-2; possibly TRBD1 for D (5 bases). The CDR3 is 13 residues long. The ends were cut back, 6 bases at V and 4 bases at J, with 12 bases in the middle.

This chain connects TRBV19 to TRBJ2-1; the D is unclear. The CDR3 length is 12 residues. The V gene lost 5 bases and the J gene lost 8 bases, with 10 bases spanning the gap. Germline loops: CDR1 LNHDA, CDR2 SQIVND (reference sequence). CDR3 sequence: CASSSPAHEQFF. The CDR3 nucleotides read TGTGCCAGTAGTTCCCCAGCCCATGAGCAGTTCTTC. The whole variable domain, filled in from reference TRBV19 and TRBJ2-1, reads DGGITQSPKYLFRKEGQNVTLSCEQNLNHDAMYWYRQDPGQGLRLIYYSQIVNDFQKGDIAEGYSVSREKKESFPLTVTSAQKNPTAFYLCASSSPAHEQFFGPGTRLTVL.

This rearrangement joins TRBV19 to TRBJ2-1, with 9 bases lining up with TRBD2. Germline CDR1 LNHDA, CDR2 SQIVND (reference sequence). Unmatched junction bases numbered 10, after V lost 10 bases and J lost 6 bases. The CDR3 has 14 residues. The CDR3 DNA is TGTGCCACCAATAGCGGGAGATCAGGCAATGAGCAGTTCTTC. It is translated as CATNSGRSGNEQFF.

The rearrangement links TRBV5-1 to TRBJ1-1; 8 bases map to TRBD1. The junction had 17 bases not matched to a gene; V was cut back by 4 bases and J by 0 bases. There are 19 residues in the CDR3. Germline assignment: CDR1 SGHRS and CDR2 YFSETQ. CDR3 region: CASSPGQGITEVLNTEAFF. CDR3 coding DNA: TGCGCCAGCAGCCCTGGACAGGGAATAACGGAGGTTCTGAACACTGAAGCTTTCTTT.

This chain joins TRBV5-6 and TRBJ2-7; 9 nucleotides align to TRBD2. Germline CDR1 SGHDT, CDR2 YYEEEE. The CDR3 covers 16 residues. Germline trimming cut 4 bases from V and 3 bases from J; bases unmatched to any gene: 11. The CDR3 DNA sequence: TGTGCCAGCAGCCCGAGCCCGGGACTAGCCTACTACGAGCAGTACTTC. Its protein product is CASSPSPGLAYYEQYF.

This clone was picked up one time. The chain links TRBV19 to TRBJ2-2, with D possibly matching TRBD2 (5 bases). The CDR3 contains 19 residues. Germline values: CDR1 LNHDA, CDR2 SQIVND (reference sequence). V was pared by 3 bases and J by 4 bases, with 24 bases between. This CDR3 reads CASSMRAILRIDATGELFF. The CDR3, as DNA: TGTGCCAGTAGTATGAGGGCTATATTACGGATCGACGCCACCGGGGAGCTGTTTTTT.

V usage is TRBV7-9 and J usage is TRBJ1-2; tentative D call: TRBD1 (6 bases). The CDR3 sequence is 11 residues long. Trimming left V 8 bases short and J 4 bases short, with 8 bases between. Germline CDR1 and CDR2: SEHNR and FQNEAQ (reference sequence). This CDR3 reads CASGGAYGYTF. For the CDR3, the DNA is TGTGCCAGCGGGGGGGCCTATGGCTACACCTTC.

The J gene is TRBJ2-3, the V gene TRBV5-1; D is unresolved. The CDR3 covers 14 residues. In germline, CDR1 is SGHRS, CDR2 YFSETQ. With 2 bases removed from V and 2 bases from J, the gap between germline ends came to 9 bases. The CDR3 protein is CASSLSMPTDTQYF. CDR3 bases: TGCGCCAGCAGCTTATCCATGCCCACAGATACGCAGTATTTT.

The rearrangement joins TRBV6-5 to TRBJ1-2; D uncertain. Germline V gene lookup returns CDR1 MNHEY and CDR2 SVGAGI. V lost 6 bases and J lost 2, with 10 bases in between. The CDR3 covers 13 residues. The CDR3 DNA follows: TGTGCCAGCAGCTTCGACGGGAACTATGGCTACACCTTC. This codes for CASSFDGNYGYTF.

The rearrangement uses TRBV28 and TRBJ1-1, with D hard to call. This CDR3 is 11 amino acids long. The germline V gene has CDR1 MDHEN and CDR2 SYDVKM. V was pared by 6 bases and J by 7 bases, with 9 bases between. CDR3 bases: TGTGCCAGCAGCGCCATCCGTGAAGCTTTCTTT. This codes for CASSAIREAFF. Looking up the rest from reference TRBV28 and TRBJ1-1 gives the full variable domain: DVKVTQSSRYLVKRTGEKVFLECVQDMDHENMFWYRQDPGLGLRLIYFSYDVKMKEKGDIPEGYSVSREKKERFSLILESASTNQTSMYLCASSAIREAFFGQGTRLTVV.

The V call is TRBV21-1, the J call TRBJ1-6; the DNA was not used to check the table's D call, TRBD1. TRBV21-1 is given as a pseudogene. There are 17 residues in the CDR3. CDR3 residues: CASVLTRGRYNGSPLHF. Here the CDR3 DNA reads TGTGCCAGCGTTCTAACGAGGGGGAGATATAATGGTTCACCCCTCCACTTT.

The rearrangement uses TRBV6-5 and TRBJ1-2; 7 nucleotides match TRBD1. The CDR3 totals 13 residues. Germline values: CDR1 MNHEY, CDR2 SVGAGI. V was clipped by 5 bases and J by 3 bases; unmatched bases: 3. DNA for the CDR3: TGTGCCAGCAGTCAACAGGGGCACTATGGCTACACCTTC. It codes for CASSQQGHYGYTF.

This chain connects TRBV3-1 (or the pseudogene TRBV3-2) to TRBJ1-5; D is ambiguous. The V gene's germline CDR1 is LGHDT and CDR2 YNNKEL (reference sequence). Trimming shortened V by 1 base and J by 2 bases, and 3 bases separated the two germline ends. This CDR3 contains 13 residues. CDR3 in DNA: TGTGCCAGCAGCCAAGGTGGCAATCAGCCCCAGCATTTT. This translates into CASSQGGNQPQHF.

The V call is TRBV2, the J call TRBJ1-1, with 9 bases matching TRBD1. This CDR3 contains 17 residues. Looked up from germline, CDR1 is SNHLY and CDR2 is FYNNEI. The V gene end was trimmed by 1 base and the J gene end by 5 bases; junction bases not matched to a gene: 11. The CDR3 nucleotides read TGTGCCAGCAGTGAAGATGGGGACAGGGCTGTTTGGACTGAAGCTTTCTTT. This codes for CASSEDGDRAVWTEAFF.

V is TRBV27 and J is TRBJ1-4, with D uncertain. The V gene lost 6 bases and the J gene lost 4 bases, with 18 bases spanning the gap. The CDR3 length is 16 residues. Germline CDR1 and CDR2: MNHEY and SMNVEV (reference sequence). CDR3 sequence reads: CASSCPNLEGNEKLFF. The CDR3 DNA follows: TGTGCCAGCAGCTGCCCCAACTTAGAGGGTAATGAAAAACTGTTTTTT.

The chain is built from TRBV10-3 and TRBJ1-2; TRBD1 is a possible D gene (5 bases). V was trimmed by 4 bases and J by 6 bases, leaving 9 bases between them. Germline V gives CDR1 ENHRY, CDR2 SYGVKD. The CDR3 contains 12 residues. CDR3 sequence reads: CAISGSTDGYTF. DNA of the CDR3: TGTGCCATCAGTGGCTCGACAGATGGCTACACCTTC.